These T cell receptor beta chains were read from a single sample in a study of technical replicates of blood from a few donors. The method was immunoSEQ multiplex PCR; TCRdb's version includes in-frame clones alone and lacks a portion of them. The sample holds roughly 71,000 clones, approximately 94% seen once. The sample was T cells isolated from PBMCs. The source is a human donor in good health. Both conserved end residues are part of each CDR3. A D gene is named only where the DNA matches it firmly. Part of the rows lack a size; the others show once, few, many or a class for expanded clones.

.	TRBV27	.	TRBJ1-2	TGTGCCAGCAGTTTAGGACAGATGTATGGCTACACCTTC	CASSLGQMYGYTF
.	TRBV20-1	.	TRBJ2-7	TGCAGTGCTAGGGAGGCCACGGAGCAGTACTTC	CSAREATEQYF
.	TRBV4-1	.	TRBJ1-2	TGCGCCAGCAGCCAAGAGAACAGGGTGGGCTATGGCTACACCTTC	CASSQENRVGYGYTF
.	TRBV29-1	.	TRBJ2-7	TGCAGCGTTGAAGAACGGTACGAGCAGTACTTC	CSVEERYEQYF
TRBD2	TRBV7-9	.	TRBJ2-1	TGTGCCAGCACCCTCGTTGGGTCTAGCGGGAGGGTCAACAATGAGCAGTTCTTC	CASTLVGSSGRVNNEQFF
TRBD2	TRBV29-1	.	TRBJ2-1	TGCAGCGCTCCTCTAGCGGGAGGTTACAATGAGCAGTTCTTC	CSAPLAGGYNEQFF
TRBD1	TRBV7-2	.	TRBJ2-1	TGTGCCAGCAGCGGGTACAGGGGTAATGAGCAGTTCTTC	CASSGYRGNEQFF
TRBD1	TRBV2	.	TRBJ1-1	TGTGCCAGCAAACAGGGGGAGACTGAAGCTTTCTTT	CASKQGETEAFF
TRBD2	TRBV7-6	.	TRBJ2-1	TGTGCCAGCAGCTTAGTGACTAGCGGGAGTGGTGAGCAGTTCTTC	CASSLVTSGSGEQFF
.	TRBV11-3	.	TRBJ1-1	TGTGCCAGCAGCTTAGAGGCAGGGGTGGATGAAGCTTTCTTT	CASSLEAGVDEAFF
TRBD1	TRBV18	.	TRBJ1-1	TGTGCCAGCTCATCAGACAGGGGGCGGAACACTGAAGCTTTCTTT	CASSSDRGRNTEAFF
.	TRBV19	.	TRBJ1-5	TGTGCCAGTAGTATGGTTCCCCGGACAGATTATAGCAATCAGCCCCAGCATTTT	CASSMVPRTDYSNQPQHF
.	TRBV7-3	once	TRBJ2-2	TGTGCCAGCAGCTTAATCGTTAACACCGGGGAGCTGTTTTTT	CASSLIVNTGELFF
TRBD2	TRBV11-3	.	TRBJ2-5	TGTGCCAGCAGCTTAGTTCTAGCGGGAGAGACCCAGTACTTC	CASSLVLAGETQYF
TRBD1	TRBV6-6	.	TRBJ1-1	TGTGCCAGCAGTTCCCCGGGACAGGGGAACACTGAAGCTTTCTTT	CASSSPGQGNTEAFF
.	TRBV27	.	TRBJ1-2	TGTGCCAGCAGTTTCTCGCCAGGGGATGGCTACACCTTC	CASSFSPGDGYTF
TRBD2	TRBV5-1	.	TRBJ2-3	TGCGCCAGCAGCAAGGGACTAGCGGGAGGAGATACGCAGTATTTT	CASSKGLAGGDTQYF